These 14 T cell receptor beta chains share one sample of origin, sequenced in a study of blood T cell repertoires in COVID-19. Assay: immunoSEQ multiplex PCR; the TCRdb copy retains only in-frame clones and omits some. The sample lists more than 95,000 clones, 88% occurring once. The specimen sequenced was peripheral blood. Receptor source: a human donor in a cohort sampled during active COVID-19.

V usage is TRBV4-2 and J usage is TRBJ2-7, with D perhaps matching TRBD1 (6 bases). The CDR3 is 16 amino acids. Trimming stripped 4 bases from V and 0 bases from J, with 16 bases between. Germline assignment: CDR1 LGHNA and CDR2 YNFKEQ. The chain's CDR3 is CASSLSVGALSYEQYF. The CDR3 coding sequence is TGTGCCAGCAGCCTCTCCGTGGGGGCTCTCTCCTACGAGCAGTACTTC.

The chain couples TRBV5-1 to TRBJ2-3, with 7 positions matching TRBD1. This CDR3 contains 14 residues. V lost 8 bases and J lost 2; bases outside the gene matches: 8. Looked up from germline, CDR1 is SGHRS and CDR2 is YFSETQ. The CDR3 DNA sequence: TGCGCCAGTGGGGACAGCGAAGTCACAGATACGCAGTATTTT. Its translation is CASGDSEVTDTQYF.

The chain employs TRBV12-3 or TRBV12-4 and TRBJ1-1, with no clear D. Trimming shortened V by 7 bases and J by 1 base, and 10 bases separated the two germline ends. This CDR3 region has 13 residues. The CDR3 reads CASTVSWNTEAFF. CDR3 DNA: TGTGCCAGCACCGTATCGTGGAACACTGAAGCTTTCTTT.

The chain uses TRBV7-8 and TRBJ2-7; D uncertain. The CDR3 is made up of 14 amino acids. From germline, CDR1 is SGHVS and CDR2 FQNEAQ. Trimming cost V 1 base and J 0 bases, with 7 bases left between them. CDR3 loop: CASSLGATSYEQYF. CDR3 coding DNA: TGTGCCAGCAGCTTAGGCGCCACCTCCTACGAGCAGTACTTC.

The chain joins TRBV6-5 to TRBJ1-1; D perhaps matches TRBD1 (6 bases). This CDR3 is 15 amino acids long. V was shortened by 6 bases and J by 5 bases, with 19 bases between the two germline ends. Germline CDR1 and CDR2: MNHEY and SVGAGI. The CDR3 spells CASSLMTGPVTEAFF. The CDR3 region has the DNA TGTGCCAGCAGCCTTATGACAGGACCCGTGACTGAAGCTTTCTTT.

This clone showed up just once. V gene TRBV9 combines with J gene TRBJ2-2, with a possible D match to TRBD1 (6 bases). Germline CDR1 reads SGDLS; CDR2 reads YYNGEE. The CDR3 is 15 residues long. Trimming shortened V by 4 bases and J by 12 bases, and 22 bases separated the two germline ends. CDR3 protein: CASSPNEGQFVQLFF. CDR3 nucleotides: TGTGCCAGCAGCCCTAACGAAGGACAGTTCGTGCAGCTGTTTTTT.

Only a few counts were recorded for this clone. This chain connects TRBV11-3 to TRBJ1-5, with a tentative D call TRBD1 (5 bases). The V and J ends lost 3 bases and 6 bases respectively, with 15 bases between them. CDR3 length equals 15 residues. Germline-derived CDR1 and CDR2 are SGHNT and YENEEA. The CDR3, as DNA: TGTGCCAGCAGCTTTCATCTGGGGCCGGCTCAGCCCCAGCATTTT. As protein: CASSFHLGPAQPQHF.

The V and J genes are TRBV9 and TRBJ1-3; D unclear. CDR1 is SGDLS and CDR2 is YYNGEE in the germline V gene. The CDR3 length is 14 residues. V lost 0 bases to trimming and J lost 2 bases, with 6 bases between them. The CDR3: CASSVDTPGNTIYF. The CDR3 nucleotides read TGTGCCAGCAGCGTAGACACACCTGGAAACACCATATATTTT.

This sequence joins TRBV6-5 and TRBJ2-1, with D possibly being TRBD2 (6 bases). The CDR3 is 15 residues long. Trimming left V 11 bases short and J 4 bases short, with 21 bases between. The V gene's germline CDR1 is MNHEY and CDR2 SVGAGI. The CDR3 DNA reads as TGTGCCGGTGAGGAGGGTCCGGGACTGTACAATGAGCAGTTCTTC. This sequence encodes CAGEEGPGLYNEQFF.

The chain joins TRBV15 to TRBJ2-1; 13 nucleotides align to TRBD2. V lost 3 bases and J lost 6; bases outside the gene matches: 8. Germline assignment: CDR1 LNHNV and CDR2 YYDKDF (reference sequence). The CDR3 runs to 17 residues. The CDR3 protein is CATSSEGTSGISNEQFF. The CDR3 DNA is TGTGCCACCAGCAGCGAAGGGACTAGCGGGATCTCCAATGAGCAGTTCTTC.

The gene calls are TRBV7-8 and TRBJ1-5; 9 bases match TRBD1. The CDR3 covers 16 residues. Germline CDR1 and CDR2: SGHVS and FQNEAQ. Germline trimming cut 5 bases from V and 5 bases from J; bases unmatched to any gene: 10. The CDR3 region is CASSPETGGADQPQHF. Written as DNA, the CDR3 is TGTGCCAGCAGCCCCGAGACAGGGGGGGCGGATCAGCCCCAGCATTTT.

V and J are TRBV10-2 and TRBJ2-1; TRBD2 agrees at 14 bases. CDR1 and CDR2 from the germline V gene are WSHSY and SAAADI. The CDR3 runs to 15 residues. The V and J ends lost 6 bases and 6 bases, in that order; junction bases with no gene match: 4. The chain's CDR3 is CASRRLAGGSNEQFF. DNA for the CDR3: TGCGCCAGCAGGAGACTAGCGGGGGGGTCCAATGAGCAGTTCTTC.

A note on this clone: Different DNA sequences within this sample yield the same CDR3. The chain is built from TRBV28 and TRBJ2-5, with D perhaps matching TRBD2 (7 bases). V shed 3 bases and J shed 2 bases, with 13 bases lying between them. The length of the CDR3 is 15 residues. In germline, CDR1 is MDHEN, CDR2 SYDVKM. CDR3: CASSFRGREQETQYF. DNA for the CDR3: TGTGCCAGCAGTTTCCGGGGGCGGGAGCAAGAGACCCAGTACTTC.

The chain couples TRBV7-2 to TRBJ2-7; unclear D gene. V lost 0 bases and J 2 bases, leaving 8 bases between the germline ends. Looked up from germline, CDR1 is SGHTA and CDR2 is FQGNSA. CDR3 size: 14 residues. The CDR3 coding sequence is TGTGCCAGCAGCTTAGCCAGATTTGCCTACGAGCAGTACTTC. Translating it yields CASSLARFAYEQYF. The full variable domain, completed using reference TRBV7-2 and TRBJ2-7, is GAGVSQSPSNKVTEKGKDVELRCDPISGHTALYWYRQSLGQGLEFLIYFQGNSAPDKSGLPSDRFSAERTGGSVSTLTIQRTQQEDSAVYLCASSLARFAYEQYFGPGTRLTVT.